A selection of T cell receptor beta chains follows, all from one sample in a study of blood T cell repertoires in COVID-19. Some clones are missing from TCRdb's copy, which holds only in-frame ones; the method was immunoSEQ multiplex PCR. The repertoire holds fewer than 150,000 clones, with about four fifths as singletons. The specimen was peripheral blood. The receptors come from a man aged 65 to 79 with acute or convalescent COVID-19. CDR3s include the opening cysteine and the closing phenylalanine or tryptophan. Each record gives: clone size, V gene, J gene, D gene, CDR3 protein, CDR3 DNA. A D gene is named only where the DNA matches it firmly. Only part of the rows carry a size: once, few, many, or a class if the clone is expanded.

.,TRBV3-1/TRBV3-2,TRBJ1-1,.,CASSPNPTGFEAFF,TGTGCCAGCAGCCCCAACCCGACGGGATTCGAAGCTTTCTTT
few,TRBV5-1,TRBJ1-1,.,CASSLGQTNTEAFF,TGCGCCAGCAGCTTGGGACAGACGAACACTGAAGCTTTCTTT
few,TRBV5-4,TRBJ1-2,TRBD1,CASSADRGSYGYTF,TGTGCCAGCAGCGCGGACAGGGGGAGCTATGGCTACACCTTC
.,TRBV19,TRBJ2-3,TRBD1,CASSPTGGSTDTQYF,TGTGCCAGCTCCCCGACAGGGGGCAGCACAGATACGCAGTATTTT
few,TRBV5-1,TRBJ2-7,.,CASRRVEGIGEQYF,TGCGCCAGCAGAAGGGTGGAGGGAATTGGGGAGCAGTACTTC
.,TRBV27,TRBJ2-5,TRBD2,CASSGGDQETQYF,TGTGCCAGCAGTGGGGGGGACCAAGAGACCCAGTACTTC
.,TRBV19,TRBJ2-7,.,CASKRGYEQYF,TGTGCCAGTAAGAGAGGGTACGAGCAGTACTTC
few,TRBV7-9,TRBJ1-1,TRBD1,CASSGRTGGNTEAFF,TGTGCCAGCAGCGGAAGGACAGGGGGGAACACTGAAGCTTTCTTT
.,TRBV23-1,TRBJ1-1,.,CASSRPGVWTEAFF,TGCGCCAGCAGTCGCCCAGGGGTATGGACTGAAGCTTTCTTT
.,TRBV5-6,TRBJ1-1,.,CASSLAQDTEAFF,TGTGCCAGCAGCTTGGCCCAGGACACTGAAGCTTTCTTT
.,TRBV6-5,TRBJ2-7,TRBD1,CASREHRGDEQYF,TGTGCCAGCAGGGAGCACAGGGGGGACGAGCAGTACTTC
.,TRBV5-1,TRBJ2-2,.,CASTPEAANTGELFF,TGCGCCAGCACCCCCGAGGCGGCGAACACCGGGGAGCTGTTTTTT
.,TRBV27,TRBJ2-1,TRBD1,CASSLNRGFFNEQFF,TGTGCCAGCAGTTTAAACAGGGGGTTTTTCAATGAGCAGTTCTTC
.,TRBV6-2/TRBV6-3,TRBJ1-2,TRBD1,CASSLPGRQGDGYTF,TGTGCCAGCAGCCTACCTGGTCGACAGGGTGACGGCTACACCTTC
.,TRBV4-2,TRBJ1-2,TRBD1,CASSQTVSGGTGYTF,TGTGCCAGCAGCCAAACGGTGTCAGGGGGCACTGGCTACACCTTC
.,TRBV20-1,TRBJ1-2,.,CSATGNYGYTF,TGCAGTGCTACCGGTAACTATGGCTACACCTTC
.,TRBV24-1,TRBJ1-2,.,CATRRPGGGYTF,TGTGCCACCAGGAGGCCCGGCGGTGGCTACACCTTC
once,TRBV6-6,TRBJ2-3,TRBD2,CASSYVTSGNTDTQYF,TGTGCCAGCAGTTACGTGACTAGCGGAAACACAGATACGCAGTATTTT
.,TRBV19,TRBJ1-5,.,CASSMARGARSQPQHF,TGTGCCAGTAGTATGGCACGTGGGGCGCGAAGTCAGCCCCAGCATTTT
.,TRBV12-3/TRBV12-4,TRBJ1-5,.,CASSLQGTQPQHF,TGTGCCAGCAGTTTACAGGGTACTCAGCCCCAGCATTTT
.,TRBV6-5,TRBJ1-1,TRBD1,CASSSAGTGKAFF,TGTGCCAGCAGTTCAGCCGGGACAGGGAAAGCTTTCTTT
.,TRBV5-1,TRBJ1-6,.,CASSSRTSQSSYNSPLHF,TGCGCCAGCAGCTCCCGGACTTCCCAGAGCTCCTATAATTCACCCCTCCACTTT
.,TRBV7-7,TRBJ2-3,TRBD2,CASSLGSGGRTDTQYF,TGTGCTAGCAGCTTAGGTAGCGGGGGCCGCACAGATACGCAGTATTTT
.,TRBV25-1,TRBJ1-1,.,CASSGDTLEAFF,TGTGCCAGCAGCGGGGACACCCTAGAAGCTTTCTTT
.,TRBV5-1,TRBJ1-6,.,CASSPETVKYNSPLHF,TGCGCCAGCAGCCCCGAGACAGTTAAATATAATTCACCCCTCCACTTT
once,TRBV27,TRBJ1-6,.,CASRPPYRNSPLHF,TGTGCCAGCAGGCCCCCCTACCGCAATTCACCCCTCCACTTT
.,TRBV5-1,TRBJ2-3,.,CASSLKALTPRLPADTQYF,TGCGCCAGCAGCTTGAAGGCCTTAACTCCTAGGTTACCCGCAGATACGCAGTATTTT
few,TRBV10-3,TRBJ1-1,.,CASSGTGTEAFF,TGTGCCAGCTCGGGAACGGGCACTGAAGCTTTCTTT
.,TRBV5-1,TRBJ2-7,TRBD1,CASSWDRLYYEQYF,TGCGCCAGCAGCTGGGACAGGTTATACTACGAGCAGTACTTC
.,TRBV18,TRBJ2-7,.,CASSPPTSSYEQYF,TGTGCCAGCTCACCTCCGACATCTTCGTACGAGCAGTACTTC
.,TRBV6-6,TRBJ1-2,TRBD1,CASSYTGQTYGYTF,TGTGCCAGCAGTTACACGGGACAGACCTATGGCTACACCTTC
.,TRBV2,TRBJ2-1,TRBD1,CASRPGQGYNEQFF,TGTGCCAGCAGGCCGGGACAGGGATACAATGAGCAGTTCTTC
.,TRBV7-9,TRBJ1-1,.,CASSNGGMNTEAFF,TGTGCCAGCAGCAACGGGGGGATGAACACTGAAGCTTTCTTT
.,TRBV30,TRBJ1-5,TRBD1,CAWTAGQGNQPQHF,TGTGCCTGGACTGCGGGACAGGGGAATCAGCCCCAGCATTTT
.,TRBV7-9,TRBJ1-1,TRBD1,CASSAVGGTGRTEAFF,TGTGCCAGCAGCGCCGTAGGTGGGACAGGCCGCACTGAAGCTTTCTTT
.,TRBV21-1,TRBJ2-2,.,CASSKPGTGRTGELFF,TGTGCCAGCAGCAAACCCGGGACAGGGAGGACCGGGGAGCTGTTTTTT
.,TRBV12-5,TRBJ2-4,TRBD1,CASGLVQGARDIQYF,TGTGCTAGTGGTCTAGTACAGGGGGCGAGGGACATTCAGTACTTC